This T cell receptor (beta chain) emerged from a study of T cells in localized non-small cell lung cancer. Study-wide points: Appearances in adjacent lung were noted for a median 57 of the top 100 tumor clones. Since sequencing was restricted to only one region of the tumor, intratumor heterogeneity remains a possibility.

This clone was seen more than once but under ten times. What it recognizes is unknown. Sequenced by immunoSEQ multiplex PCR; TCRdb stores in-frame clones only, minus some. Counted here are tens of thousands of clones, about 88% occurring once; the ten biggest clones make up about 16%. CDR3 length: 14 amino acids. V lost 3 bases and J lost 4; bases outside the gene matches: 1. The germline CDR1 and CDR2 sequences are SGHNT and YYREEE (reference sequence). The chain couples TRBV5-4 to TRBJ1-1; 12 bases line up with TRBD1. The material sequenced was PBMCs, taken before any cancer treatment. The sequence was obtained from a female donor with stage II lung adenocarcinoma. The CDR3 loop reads CASSSGQGATEAFF. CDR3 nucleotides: TGTGCCAGCAGCTCGGGACAGGGGGCCACTGAAGCTTTCTTT.